Sequencing of this TCR beta chain was carried out in a study of T cell changes during pregnancy in multiple sclerosis. The V segment lost 2 bases and the J segment 4 bases; nucleotides outside the gene matches: 4. CDR3 size: 15 residues. From germline, CDR1 is SGHRS and CDR2 YFSETQ. This table comes from immunoSEQ multiplex PCR, and its TCRdb copy is limited to in-frame clones, with some not included. The sample contains some 100,000 clones, roughly 92% of which appear only once. The source was peripheral blood, collected in the second trimester of pregnancy. The source is a female donor with multiple sclerosis, enrolled in a pregnancy study. V and J are TRBV5-1 and TRBJ2-5; the match to TRBD2 covers 11 bases. CDR3 sequence: CASSFTSGRTETQYF. The CDR3 DNA sequence: TGCGCCAGCAGCTTTACTAGCGGGAGAACAGAGACCCAGTACTTC.